Given below is one T cell receptor (beta chain) in context. As yet, its antigen is unknown. These data come from a study of T cell repertoires in aging, cancer and after chemotherapy. The template was genomic DNA from peripheral blood, not RNA. Study conclusions and caveats: Healthy donors lost TCR diversity with age mainly through richness, cancer patients through richness and evenness. Untreated cancer patients had significantly lower blood TCR diversity than age-matched healthy donors.

The CDR3 totals 12 residues. Trimming stripped 3 bases from V and 0 bases from J, with 6 bases between. Germline CDR1 DFQATT, CDR2 SNEGSKA (reference sequence). Rearranged V-D-J TRB sequences were amplified with a mixed TRB-A/B primer pool. MiXCR, applied by TCRdb to the multiplex PCR reads, yields one record per CDR3 protein. The sample lists around 7,800 distinct CDR3 sequences; about 25% were seen once. Source material: blood. This chain connects TRBV20-1 to TRBJ2-7; D unresolved. The source of this sequence is a human donor with a blood cancer. CDR3: CSARVISYEQYF. As DNA, the CDR3 is TGCAGTGCTAGGGTTATCTCCTACGAGCAGTACTTC.